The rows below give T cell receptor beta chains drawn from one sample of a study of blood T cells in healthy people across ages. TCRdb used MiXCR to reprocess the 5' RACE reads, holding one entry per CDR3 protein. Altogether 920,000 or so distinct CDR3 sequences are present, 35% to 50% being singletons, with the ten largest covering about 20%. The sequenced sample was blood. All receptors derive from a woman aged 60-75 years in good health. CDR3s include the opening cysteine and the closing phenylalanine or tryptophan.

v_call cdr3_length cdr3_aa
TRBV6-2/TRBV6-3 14 CASRVTGMNTEAFF
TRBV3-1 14 CASSPDRGGQPQHF
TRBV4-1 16 CASSAPGTSSSYEQYF
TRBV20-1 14 CSARETSSYNEQFF
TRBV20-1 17 CSASAAQAGPSSYEQYF
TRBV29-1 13 CSVEERLEGRQYF
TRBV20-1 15 CSASPLAGAYDEQFF
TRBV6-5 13 CASSYGFLTEQYF
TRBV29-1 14 CSVGHRISTDTQYF
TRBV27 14 CASSVAGPGNEQFF
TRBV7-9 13 CASSTRVSEKLFF
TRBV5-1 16 CASSLAWTGGDETQYF
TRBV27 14 CASSPRGVENIQYF
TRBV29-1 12 CSVGEPYTEAFF
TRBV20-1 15 CSASMTGALPDTQYF
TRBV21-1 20 CASSKAHLGTGITSSYEQYF
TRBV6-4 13 CASSAEMNSPLHF
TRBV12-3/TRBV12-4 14 CASSSAGGPDEQYF
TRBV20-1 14 CSASGGLGSYEQYF
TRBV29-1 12 CSVGGHNYEQYF
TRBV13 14 CASSSQPGAYEQYF
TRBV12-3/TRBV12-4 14 CASSLQGRINEQFF
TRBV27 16 CASSLLRGGRTDTQYF
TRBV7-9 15 CASSSTRGNLYEQYF
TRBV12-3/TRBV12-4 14 CASSYALANNEQFF
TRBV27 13 CASGTGRIKTQYF
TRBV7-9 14 CASSLESHSDTQYF
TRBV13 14 CASSATSDADTQYF
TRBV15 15 CATSKNRGSKNIQYF
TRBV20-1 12 CSARARGYEQYF
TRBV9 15 CASSVNPSGQETQYF
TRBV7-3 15 CASSQLDRGAYGYTF
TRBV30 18 CAWSLRGLAGGRQETQYF
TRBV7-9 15 CASSPVQGQRDGYTF
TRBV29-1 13 CSVEAGMNTEAFF
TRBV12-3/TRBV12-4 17 CASSPGQTIEYQETQYF
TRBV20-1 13 CSAGGPLQETQYF
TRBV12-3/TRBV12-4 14 CANSFGGTGDTQYF
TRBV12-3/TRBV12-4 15 CASSLGGLASDTQYF
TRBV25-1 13 CASGLRVQETQYF
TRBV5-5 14 CASSFQADTDTQYF
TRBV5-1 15 CASSLFGTGDTEAFF
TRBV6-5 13 CASSYSNSYEQYF